This TCR beta chain was sequenced in a study of OX40 agonist ivuxolimab in advanced cancers. On the study more broadly: An anti-OX40 (CD134) antibody with agonistic activity, ivuxolimab, was administered to patients.

Produced via immunoSEQ multiplex PCR; TCRdb's table is partial and in-frame only. The sample holds approximately 90,000 clones, approximately 86% seen once. Notes on the study in general: Researchers report that CD8+ T cells had, on average, more expanded clones than CD4+.

This CDR3 is 15 amino acids long. Trimming cost V 7 bases and J 3 bases, with 20 bases left between them. In germline, CDR1 is SGHRS, CDR2 YFSETQ. This clone showed up just once. Its antigen is as yet unknown. The sequence came from an adult with an advanced solid tumor such as melanoma, head and neck, liver or kidney cancer. The chain has TRBV5-1 and TRBJ2-7; D gene ambiguous. The sequencing here drew on CD4+ or CD8+ T cells sorted from blood, taken in a trial of the OX40 agonist ivuxolimab. CDR3 protein: CASALGYGHNYEQYF. The CDR3 region has the DNA TGCGCCAGCGCCCTCGGATACGGTCATAACTACGAGCAGTACTTC.